Listed here is a single T cell receptor (beta chain). These data are taken from a study of T cells in Graves' hyperthyroidism and ophthalmopathy. The source material, RNA transcripts, was used to amplify TCR beta CDR3 regions. HTBI primers were used for first-round RT-PCR of the TCR CDR3. TCRdb used MiXCR to reprocess the multiplex PCR reads, holding one entry per CDR3 protein. This sample yields about 760,000 distinct CDR3 sequences, of which about 35% are seen a single time; about a third belongs to the top ten. For the diagnoses, clinical symptoms, serum thyroxine and TRAb, thyroid ultrasound and orbital computed tomography were used. CDR3 size: 16 residues. The ends lost 2 bases at V and 4 bases at J; junction bases unmatched: 10. CDR1 and CDR2 from the germline V gene are MGHRA and YSYEKL.

The sequenced sample consisted of blood. The chain couples TRBV4-1 to TRBJ2-5; 7 bases agree with TRBD2. The sequence was collected from a woman in her 40s with Graves' hyperthyroidism. CDR3 coding DNA: TGCGCCAGCAGCCAAAGTACAGCATGGGAGGGAGAGACCCAGTACTTC. This encodes CASSQSTAWEGETQYF.